Presented here are 30 T cell receptor beta chains from one specimen sequenced in a study of cytomegalovirus exposure and HLA in healthy donors. 13 Jbeta primers and 60 Vbeta primers were used for the PCR. TCRdb's table, derived via immunoSEQ multiplex PCR, lists solely in-frame clones and lacks some. The sample holds 140,000 to 150,000 clones, around 75% seen once. The sequenced sample was PBMCs. The receptors shown here come from a woman in her 30s in good health and CMV-seronegative.

V and J are TRBV5-6 and TRBJ2-5; 14 bases are shared with TRBD2. Matching the DNA end better, TRBJ2-7 makes the J call doubtful. The CDR3 has 16 residues. Germline CDR1 is SGHDT and CDR2 is YYEEEE. Written as DNA, the CDR3 is TGTGCCAGCAGCTTACGGACTAGCGGGAGGTATGACGAGCAGTACTTC. Protein sequence: CASSLRTSGRYDEQYF.

A few counts support this clone. The chain employs TRBV4-2 and TRBJ2-7, with TRBD2 matching 12 bases. Germline V gives CDR1 LGHNA, CDR2 YNFKEQ. The CDR3 covers 17 residues. J lost 7 bases, V lost 4 bases, and 14 bases had no gene match. CDR3 sequence: CASSPELPSGRAGEQYF. DNA for the CDR3: TGTGCCAGCAGCCCTGAGCTTCCTAGCGGGAGGGCCGGTGAGCAGTACTTC.

This clone was detected only once. The rearrangement uses TRBV5-1 and TRBJ2-3; 10 positions agree with TRBD1. The CDR3 length is 17 residues. Germline lookup yields CDR1 SGHRS and CDR2 YFSETQ. With V trimmed by 4 bases and J by 3 bases, 11 bases remained unmatched. CDR3 in amino acids: CASSKTGGDLGTDTQYF. The CDR3, as DNA: TGCGCCAGCAGCAAGACAGGGGGCGATTTAGGTACAGATACGCAGTATTTT.

The gene calls are TRBV7-3 and TRBJ2-1; possibly TRBD2 for D (6 bases). The germline V gene has CDR1 SGHTA and CDR2 FQGTGA. Trimming took off 2 bases at V and 3 bases at J, with 8 bases between the two ends. The CDR3 covers 14 residues. The CDR3 loop is CASSLPGLYNEQFF. CDR3 sequence (DNA): TGTGCCAGCAGCTTACCGGGACTCTACAATGAGCAGTTCTTC.

V gene TRBV11-2 combines with J gene TRBJ2-1, with TRBD1 matching 8 bases. The J segment lost 6 bases and the V segment lost 1 base, leaving 8 bases of the junction unmatched. Per the germline V gene, CDR1 is SGHAT and CDR2 is FQNNGV. CDR3 size: 16 residues. CDR3: CASSLGPGQGGNEQFF. CDR3 DNA: TGTGCCAGCAGCTTAGGACCAGGACAGGGAGGCAATGAGCAGTTCTTC.

V is TRBV7-8 and J is TRBJ2-7; 10 positions agree with TRBD2. The CDR3 is 15 residues long. V lost 7 bases, J lost 3 bases, and 9 bases stayed unmatched. The V gene's germline CDR1 is SGHVS and CDR2 FQNEAQ. In DNA form, the CDR3 reads TGTGCCAGCACCAACCTAGCGGGGGCCATCTACGAGCAGTACTTC. It yields the protein CASTNLAGAIYEQYF. Drawing the rest from reference TRBV7-8 and TRBJ2-7, the complete variable domain is GAGVSQSPRYKVAKRGQDVALRCDPISGHVSLFWYQQALGQGPEFLTYFQNEAQLDKSGLPSDRFFAERPEGSVSTLKIQRTQQEDSAVYLCASTNLAGAIYEQYFGPGTRLTVT.

V usage is TRBV11-1 and J usage is TRBJ1-1; D remains unclear. There are 15 residues in the CDR3. Trimming removed 5 bases from V and 3 bases from J, with 16 bases in between. Germline assignment: CDR1 SGHAT and CDR2 FQDESV (reference sequence). The CDR3 region is CASSRHARQDTEAFF. The CDR3 nucleotides are TGTGCCAGCAGCCGTCATGCGAGACAAGACACTGAAGCTTTCTTT.

This clone has only one observation. The chain carries TRBV7-2 and TRBJ1-1, with 10 bases aligning to TRBD1. Per the germline V gene, CDR1 is SGHTA and CDR2 is FQGNSA. The ends lost 3 bases at V and 5 bases at J; junction bases unmatched: 6. The CDR3 covers 15 residues. The CDR3 sequence is CASSLHRDRGTEAFF. CDR3 bases: TGTGCCAGCAGCTTGCACCGGGACAGGGGAACTGAAGCTTTCTTT.

The chain recombines TRBV10-2 with TRBJ2-6; TRBD1 aligns across 12 bases. The length of the CDR3 is 20 residues. Germline assignment: CDR1 WSHSY and CDR2 SAAADI. The V gene end was trimmed by 1 base and the J gene end by 0 bases; junction bases not matched to a gene: 7. Written as DNA, the CDR3 is TGCGCCAGCAGTGAGTGGGGACAGGGGGCCCCGCTCTCTGGGGCCAACGTCCTGACTTTC. Translating it yields CASSEWGQGAPLSGANVLTF.

This clone was counted a few times. The V and J genes are TRBV5-1 and TRBJ2-7, with a possible D match to TRBD2 (5 bases). CDR1 is SGHRS, CDR2 YFSETQ, per germline. The CDR3 runs 16 residues. V was trimmed by 0 bases and J by 2 bases, leaving 15 bases between them. The CDR3 spells CASSLGLASSTYEQYF. The CDR3 nucleotides are TGCGCCAGCAGCTTGGGGCTAGCATCATCCACCTACGAGCAGTACTTC.

This chain uses TRBV7-2 with TRBJ1-2, with D tentatively TRBD1 (6 bases). The V gene's germline CDR1 is SGHTA and CDR2 FQGNSA. Trimming took off 3 bases at V and 4 bases at J, with 18 bases between the two ends. This CDR3 contains 16 residues. The CDR3: CASSFYPSMGAYGYTF. For the CDR3, the DNA is TGTGCCAGCAGCTTTTACCCCTCCATGGGGGCCTATGGCTACACCTTC.

CDR3 sequence: CASSAVTGGTEAFF. The CDR3 region has the DNA TGTGCCAGCAGCGCCGTTACAGGGGGCACTGAAGCTTTCTTT. The rearrangement joins TRBV9 to TRBJ1-1; 8 positions agree with TRBD1. Germline V gives CDR1 SGDLS, CDR2 YYNGEE. The CDR3 sequence is 14 residues long. V lost 3 bases, J lost 4 bases, and 5 bases stayed unmatched.

The chain links TRBV29-1 to TRBJ2-1; TRBD1 aligns across 7 bases. The CDR3 loop spans 14 amino acids. J gave up 9 bases and V 7 bases, and 15 bases lay outside the gene matches. Germline values: CDR1 SQVTM, CDR2 ANQGSEA. CDR3 bases: TGCAGCGCTTTCGTCGGGACAGAGGAAGGTGAGCAGTTCTTC. Protein: CSAFVGTEEGEQFF.

This rearrangement joins TRBV10-3 to TRBJ2-7; 8 nucleotides align to TRBD1. This CDR3 region has 15 residues. Trimming removed 4 bases from V and 2 bases from J; junction bases left unmatched: 7. Germline values: CDR1 ENHRY, CDR2 SYGVKD. The CDR3 DNA reads as TGTGCCATCAGTGCCGGGACAGGAATGCCCTACGAGCAGTACTTC. Translating gives CAISAGTGMPYEQYF.

The chain carries TRBV14 and TRBJ1-2; unclear D gene. The CDR3 contains 13 residues. CDR1 and CDR2 from the germline V gene are SGHDN and FVKESK. Trimming cost V 1 base and J 8 bases, with 11 bases left between them. The CDR3 reads CASSQVRLGGYTF. CDR3 sequence (DNA): TGTGCCAGCAGCCAAGTACGACTCGGAGGCTACACCTTC. Full variable domain (rest looked up from reference TRBV14 and TRBJ1-2): EAGVTQFPSHSVIEKGQTVTLRCDPISGHDNLYWYRRVMGKEIKFLLHFVKESKQDESGMPNNRFLAERTGGTYSTLKVQPAELEDSGVYFCASSQVRLGGYTFGSGTRLTVV.

The chain couples TRBV29-1 to TRBJ2-3, with a possible D match to TRBD2 (6 bases). V was pared by 7 bases and J by 11 bases, with 22 bases between. The CDR3 loop spans 13 amino acids. CDR1 and CDR2 from the germline V gene are SQVTM and ANQGSEA. CDR3 sequence (DNA): TGCAGCGCCAGACGTCCGGACTACCTGGAGCAGTATTTT. Translated, it gives CSARRPDYLEQYF.

This clone appeared a single time. The chain employs TRBV28 and TRBJ2-5; TRBD2 agrees at 9 bases. CDR3 size: 17 residues. V shed 2 bases, J shed 0 bases, and the junction held 7 bases outside the gene matches. CDR1 and CDR2 (germline): MDHEN, SYDVKM. The CDR3 is CASSLKASGMYQETQYF. CDR3 DNA sequence: TGTGCCAGCAGTTTAAAGGCTAGCGGGATGTACCAAGAGACCCAGTACTTC.

This chain joins TRBV7-8 and TRBJ2-5, with 7 bases fitting TRBD1. Per the germline V gene, CDR1 is SGHVS and CDR2 is FQNEAQ. The length of the CDR3 is 15 residues. Losses at the gene ends were 5 bases for V and 5 bases for J; bases not matched to a gene: 11. Written as DNA, the CDR3 is TGTGCCAGCAGCCCGAATGTGGACAGGTGGGAGACCCAGTACTTC. The encoded protein is CASSPNVDRWETQYF.

Here the CDR3 DNA reads TGTGCCAGCAGTGAAGCGTATGCGGCGGGGGCAGATACGCAGTATTTT. Translating it yields CASSEAYAAGADTQYF. The V gene is TRBV6-1, the J gene TRBJ2-3; 7 nucleotides agree with TRBD2. The ends lost 0 bases at V and 4 bases at J; junction bases unmatched: 7. Looked up from germline, CDR1 is MNHNS and CDR2 is SASEGT. The length of the CDR3 is 16 residues.

The chain uses TRBV19 and TRBJ1-1, with D unresolved. The germline CDR1 and CDR2 sequences are LNHDA and SQIVND (reference sequence). There are 15 residues in the CDR3. V lost 3 bases and J 0 bases, leaving 11 bases between the germline ends. CDR3 protein: CASSMGRSMNTEAFF. The CDR3 bases are TGTGCCAGTAGTATGGGCAGGTCCATGAACACTGAAGCTTTCTTT.

This clone was seen a handful of times. The chain employs TRBV10-2 and TRBJ1-2; a weak D match, TRBD1 (5 bases). The germline V and J ends were trimmed by 3 bases and 3 bases, with 8 bases remaining between them. The CDR3 extends over 13 amino acids. Germline lookup yields CDR1 WSHSY and CDR2 SAAADI. Here the CDR3 reads CASSESTDYGYTF. CDR3 sequence (DNA): TGCGCCAGCAGTGAATCGACAGACTATGGCTACACCTTC.

The chain carries TRBV2 and TRBJ1-1, with D hard to call. Trimming took 3 bases from V and 0 from J, leaving 11 bases between them. The CDR3 is 15 amino acids. Germline loops: CDR1 SNHLY, CDR2 FYNNEI. The CDR3 here is CASSDTVVLNTEAFF. The DNA for the CDR3 is TGTGCCAGCAGTGATACGGTAGTGTTGAACACTGAAGCTTTCTTT.

The rearrangement joins TRBV9 to TRBJ1-1; D gene unclear. CDR1 and CDR2 (germline): SGDLS, YYNGEE. This CDR3 comprises 13 residues. The V end lost 0 bases, the J end lost 1 base, and 4 bases lay between the germline ends. The CDR3 DNA follows: TGTGCCAGCAGCGTAGACGGGAACACTGAAGCTTTCTTT. It yields the protein CASSVDGNTEAFF.

The genes are TRBV2 and TRBJ2-3; 9 nucleotides agree with TRBD1. The CDR3 sequence is 14 residues long. Trimming cost V 10 bases and J 3 bases; bases outside gene matches: 8. CDR1 and CDR2 (germline): SNHLY, FYNNEI. The CDR3 nucleotides are TGTGCCACATCGGGACAGGGAGTAACAGATACGCAGTATTTT. Amino acids: CATSGQGVTDTQYF.

The chain employs TRBV4-3 and TRBJ1-5; D is perhaps TRBD1 (5 bases). The CDR3 has 17 amino acids. Germline V gene lookup returns CDR1 LGHNA and CDR2 YSLEER. V dropped 0 bases and J dropped 4 bases, with 16 bases sitting between them. The CDR3 sequence: CASSQDSRDRPNQPQHF. The DNA of the CDR3 is TGCGCCAGCAGCCAAGATAGCCGCGACAGACCAAATCAGCCCCAGCATTTT.

This chain connects TRBV29-1 to TRBJ2-5; the D gene is possibly TRBD2 (5 bases). The V end lost 6 bases, the J end lost 5 bases, and 19 bases lay between the germline ends. CDR1 SQVTM and CDR2 ANQGSEA come from the germline V gene. CDR3 size: 14 residues. This chain's CDR3 is CSVRRGPGGETQYF. The CDR3 nucleotides read TGCAGCGTACGAAGAGGGCCAGGCGGCGAGACCCAGTACTTC.

This chain connects TRBV6-6 to TRBJ2-7, with TRBD1 identical over 7 bases. Germline lookup yields CDR1 MNHNY and CDR2 SVGAGI (reference sequence). V gave up 2 bases and J gave up 5 bases; unmatched junction bases: 9. This CDR3 has 15 residues. CDR3 sequence reads: CASSYRGLAADEQYF. The CDR3 DNA reads TGTGCCAGCAGTTACAGGGGGCTCGCCGCGGACGAGCAGTACTTC.

This sequence joins TRBV7-9 and TRBJ2-2; perhaps TRBD1 as D (7 bases). Trimming left V 2 bases short and J 5 bases short, with 12 bases between. This CDR3 contains 15 residues. In germline, CDR1 is SEHNR, CDR2 FQNEAQ (reference sequence). The chain's CDR3 is CASSLRDSGTGELFF. CDR3 sequence (DNA): TGTGCCAGCAGCTTAAGGGACAGCGGGACCGGGGAGCTGTTTTTT.

The table lists this clone with a few counts. The chain uses TRBV30 and TRBJ2-6, with 9 nucleotides matching TRBD2. Germline V gene lookup returns CDR1 GTSNPN and CDR2 SVGIG (reference sequence). This CDR3 spans 16 amino acids. Trimming removed 4 bases from V and 0 bases from J; junction bases left unmatched: 4. CDR3 DNA sequence: TGTGCCTGGACTAGCGGGGAGATCTCTGGGGCCAACGTCCTGACTTTC. Amino acid sequence: CAWTSGEISGANVLTF.

This clone was found a few times. The chain employs TRBV18 and TRBJ2-2, with unresolved D. The CDR3 is 13 amino acids. V lost 2 bases and J lost 4, with 5 bases in between. CDR1 and CDR2 (germline): KGHSH, LQKENI. CDR3 residues: CASSPEFTGELFF. The CDR3 DNA sequence: TGTGCCAGCTCACCAGAGTTCACCGGGGAGCTGTTTTTT.